This entry describes one T cell receptor (beta chain). The data are from a study of blood T cell repertoires in COVID-19. Study overall: The origin of the acute and convalescent COVID-19 samples was the United States, Italy and Spain.

The assay was immunoSEQ multiplex PCR, and TCRdb's table has in-frame clones only and misses some. The table has roughly 30,000 clones, more than 70% seen once. The CDR3 has 16 residues. The V end was cut by 3 bases, the J end by 0 bases, with 14 bases between. Germline loops: CDR1 LNHDA, CDR2 SQIVND (reference sequence). This TCR was sampled from a boy between 2 and 15 years old with active or convalescent COVID-19. The sequenced material came from peripheral blood. The V call is TRBV19, the J call TRBJ1-1; D is perhaps TRBD1 (5 bases). CDR3 region: CASSMAVAGLNTEAFF. CDR3 nucleotides: TGTGCCAGTAGTATGGCAGTTGCGGGACTGAACACTGAAGCTTTCTTT.